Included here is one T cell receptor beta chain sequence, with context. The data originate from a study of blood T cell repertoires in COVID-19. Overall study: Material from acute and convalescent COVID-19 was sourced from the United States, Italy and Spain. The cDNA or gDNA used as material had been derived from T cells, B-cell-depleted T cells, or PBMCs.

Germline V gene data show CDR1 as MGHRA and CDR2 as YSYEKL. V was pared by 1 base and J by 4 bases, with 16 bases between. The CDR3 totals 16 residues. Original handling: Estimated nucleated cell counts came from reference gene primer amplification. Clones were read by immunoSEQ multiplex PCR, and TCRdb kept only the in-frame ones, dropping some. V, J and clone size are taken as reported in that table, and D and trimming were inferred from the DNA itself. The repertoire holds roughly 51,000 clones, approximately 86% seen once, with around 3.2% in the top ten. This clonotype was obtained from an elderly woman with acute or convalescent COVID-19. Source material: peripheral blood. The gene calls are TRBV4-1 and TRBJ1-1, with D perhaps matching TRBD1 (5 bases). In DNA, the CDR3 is TGCGCCAGCAGCCAAGTTGGCAGGGATCGCGGCACTGAAGCTTTCTTT. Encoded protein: CASSQVGRDRGTEAFF.